The 11 T cell receptor beta chains given below trace back to one sample, sequenced in a study of beta chain features in type 1 diabetes. Sequencing targeted expressed TCRB transcripts, as all isolated RNA had been reverse transcribed. Data came from immunoSEQ multiplex PCR; TCRdb stores just in-frame clones and leaves some out. The repertoire has almost 350,000 clones, roughly a tenth of them found once; the top ten carry 0.9% to 1.1%. Antigens of these TCRs are unknown. Regarding the study as a whole: There was a moderate but significant shortening of TCRB CDR3s in all four CD4+ subsets of Type 1 diabetes patients.

Material for sequencing was central memory CD4+ T cells from blood. The receptors stem from a man aged 30 to 39 with type 1 diabetes.

A note on this clone: Other DNA sequences in the sample encode the same CDR3. The chain is built from TRBV5-1 and TRBJ2-3; 7 nucleotides match TRBD1. The CDR3 is made up of 14 amino acids. Germline V gene sequence: CDR1 SGHRS, CDR2 YFSETQ. The V gene end was trimmed by 4 bases and the J gene end by 2 bases; junction bases not matched to a gene: 4. The CDR3 here is CASSLGQATDTQYF. In DNA form, the CDR3 reads TGCGCCAGCAGCCTCGGACAGGCCACAGATACGCAGTATTTT.

V is TRBV4-3 and J is TRBJ2-7; 10 positions agree with TRBD1. V trimming: 0 bases; J trimming: 5 bases; junction bases outside the gene matches: 4. The V gene's germline CDR1 is LGHNA and CDR2 YSLEER. CDR3 length equals 15 residues. The CDR3 nucleotides read TGCGCCAGCAGCCAAGAAGGGACAGGGGATCACGAGCAGTACTTC. Protein product: CASSQEGTGDHEQYF.

CDR3 sequence: CASEGQYLSYNSPLHF. The DNA of the CDR3 is TGCGCCAGCGAAGGACAGTACCTCTCCTATAATTCACCCCTCCACTTT. The chain has TRBV4-1 and TRBJ1-6; TRBD1 might be the D (6 bases). Germline values: CDR1 MGHRA, CDR2 YSYEKL. The V end lost 8 bases, the J end lost 0 bases, and 14 bases lay between the germline ends. This CDR3 is 16 amino acids long.

The chain has TRBV5-1 and TRBJ1-3; D not certain. Germline V gives CDR1 SGHRS, CDR2 YFSETQ. The CDR3 runs to 15 residues. V was pared by 6 bases and J by 2 bases, with 15 bases between. The CDR3 spells CASTSAGAAGNTIYF. Here the CDR3 DNA reads TGCGCCAGCACCTCGGCGGGAGCGGCTGGAAACACCATATATTTT.

At least ten counts were recorded for this clone. The gene calls are TRBV4-3 and TRBJ2-1, with a possible D match to TRBD2 (7 bases). Germline CDR1 is LGHNA and CDR2 is YSLEER. CDR3 length: 17 residues. Between the trimmed V and J ends, which lost 7 bases and 2 bases, there was a span of 21 bases. In DNA form, the CDR3 reads TGCGCCAGCACCAGAGATAGCAGAGGGGGGGCCTACAATGAGCAGTTCTTC. Protein product: CASTRDSRGGAYNEQFF.

The rearrangement uses TRBV5-1 and TRBJ1-6, with 9 bases matching TRBD1. CDR1 is SGHRS, CDR2 YFSETQ, per germline. The CDR3 consists of 14 residues. V was pared by 4 bases and J by 9 bases, with 5 bases of the junction left unmatched. The CDR3 bases are TGCGCCAGCAGCCGGACAGGGGACTCTTCACCCCTCCACTTT. Encoded protein: CASSRTGDSSPLHF.

This CDR3 is CASSLSARTPITDTQYF. The CDR3 coding sequence is TGTGCCAGCTCACTTTCCGCTAGGACACCGATCACAGATACGCAGTATTTT. V is TRBV18 and J is TRBJ2-3; a possible D gene is TRBD1 (5 bases). V lost 4 bases and J 2 bases, leaving 19 bases between the germline ends. Germline CDR1 and CDR2: KGHSH and LQKENI. CDR3 length equals 17 residues.

The table lists this clone with a few counts. The chain links TRBV4-2 to TRBJ1-5; D may be TRBD1 (5 bases). The CDR3 sequence is 15 residues long. V dropped 1 base and J dropped 6 bases, with 13 bases sitting between them. Germline values: CDR1 LGHNA, CDR2 YNFKEQ. This chain's CDR3 is CASSQVGRDGQPQHF. Written as DNA, the CDR3 is TGTGCCAGCAGCCAAGTAGGCAGGGACGGTCAGCCCCAGCATTTT.

The chain links TRBV14 to TRBJ2-7, with 10 bases that match TRBD1. The CDR3 totals 14 residues. Germline V CDR1 and CDR2: SGHDN, FVKESK. V shed 4 bases and J 3 bases; nucleotides not matched to a gene: 3. CDR3 nucleotides: TGTGCCAGCAGCCCGGGACAGGGGTTCTACGAGCAGTACTTC. Protein sequence: CASSPGQGFYEQYF.

The chain carries TRBV5-6 and TRBJ2-7; 7 bases are shared with TRBD2. CDR1 SGHDT and CDR2 YYEEEE come from the germline V gene. Unmatched junction bases numbered 20, after V lost 5 bases and J lost 6 bases. The CDR3 has 17 residues. CDR3 amino acids: CASSSTYRDGGTGEQYF. The CDR3, as DNA: TGTGCCAGCAGTTCTACTTACCGGGACGGGGGGACGGGCGAGCAGTACTTC.

The CDR3 spells CASSLVTGGLDEQFF. CDR3 in DNA: TGTGCCAGCAGCTTGGTTACGGGGGGGCTCGATGAGCAGTTCTTC. The J gene is TRBJ2-1, the V gene TRBV5-4; 8 nucleotides agree with TRBD2. Germline V gene data show CDR1 as SGHNT and CDR2 as YYREEE (reference sequence). CDR3 length: 15 residues. With V trimmed by 0 bases and J by 8 bases, 7 bases remained unmatched.